This TCR beta chain was sequenced for a study of shared clonotypes between healthy human individuals. In the CD4+ fraction, cells were divided into CD45RA+ naive and CD45RA-negative memory subsets. A remark on this clone: No antigen is known for it.

The assay was immunoSEQ multiplex PCR, and TCRdb's table has in-frame clones only and misses some. This sample has 2 million to 2.5 million clones, with over 85% found just once. Study outcomes and limitations: The sole specimen, blood, was sampled, and tissue repertoires likely differ.

This CDR3 contains 15 residues. Trimming took off 8 bases at V and 1 base at J, with 17 bases between the two ends. The germline V gene has CDR1 MNHNS and CDR2 SASEGT. The source material was naive CD4+ T cells from PBMCs. Specified subset: CD45RA+ positively selected. The sequence was obtained from a man younger than 35 in good health. Some clones in this sample may be carry-over from other donors' samples. The chain links TRBV6-1 to TRBJ1-2; tentative D call: TRBD1 (5 bases). The CDR3 nucleotides read TGTGCCAGCTCCGTGGCCGGGCAGGGTAACTATGGCTACACCTTC. Protein sequence: CASSVAGQGNYGYTF.